These 21 T cell receptor beta chains originate from one sample sequenced in a study of CD8+CD57+ T cells in acquired aplastic anemia. Genomic DNA served as template for TCR beta VDJ and CDR3 profiling. TCRdb called the reads again in MiXCR, with one record for every CDR3 protein. The sample comprises around 230,000 distinct CDR3 sequences, around 60% of which are singletons, and approximately 30% rests with the top ten. The sample taken for sequencing was sorted CD4+, CD8+, or CD8+CD57+ T cells (not recorded which) from PBMCs. These receptors were obtained from a human donor in good health.

Turning to this clonotype: One junction end disagrees with the germline gene, perhaps due to a read error. The chain has TRBV7-7 and TRBJ2-7; TRBD1 matches at 7 bases. Germline V gene data show CDR1 as SSHAT and CDR2 as FNYEAQ (reference sequence). This CDR3 is built from 14 residues. The chain's CDR3 is CASSLEGAWSEQYF. DNA of the CDR3: TGTGCTAGCAGCTTAGAGGGGGCGTGGAGCGAGCAGTACTTC.

This clonotype was seen repeatedly, ten times or more. J is TRBJ1-1 and V is TRBV4-1; tentative D call: TRBD1 (5 bases). Germline CDR1 reads MGHRA; CDR2 reads YSYEKL. The CDR3 length is 15 residues. The germline V and J ends were trimmed by 3 bases and 7 bases, with 18 bases remaining between them. Here the CDR3 reads CASSHTPEGLVEAFF. CDR3 DNA sequence: TGCGCCAGCAGCCATACACCGGAGGGACTCGTTGAAGCTTTCTTT.

V usage is TRBV15 and J usage is TRBJ2-1; maybe TRBD2 (5 bases). The germline V gene encodes CDR1 LNHNV and CDR2 YYDKDF (reference sequence). The CDR3 has 16 residues. Deletions cut 0 bases from V and 0 bases from J, with 9 bases between. The CDR3, as DNA: TGTGCCACCAGCAGAGATACGGGGAGCTCCTACAATGAGCAGTTCTTC. This translates into CATSRDTGSSYNEQFF.

The genes are TRBV20-1 and TRBJ2-5; TRBD1 is a possible D gene (6 bases). CDR3 size: 13 residues. Per the germline V gene, CDR1 is DFQATT and CDR2 is SNEGSKA (reference sequence). V gave up 3 bases and J gave up 4 bases, with 12 bases separating them. In DNA, the CDR3 is TGCAGTGCTAGCCCTGGGGGCCGAGAGACCCAGTACTTC. Translation gives CSASPGGRETQYF.

The chain couples TRBV20-1 to TRBJ2-7; TRBD1 matches 8 bases. The CDR3 contains 12 residues. J gave up 3 bases and V 6 bases, and 4 bases lay outside the gene matches. In germline, CDR1 is DFQATT, CDR2 SNEGSKA (reference sequence). CDR3 in amino acids: CSAAGTGYEQYF. Written as DNA, the CDR3 is TGCAGTGCCGCCGGGACAGGCTACGAGCAGTACTTC.

This chain joins TRBV19 and TRBJ1-2; 10 nucleotides line up with TRBD1. This CDR3 region has 15 residues. The J segment lost 4 bases and the V segment lost 5 bases, leaving 7 bases of the junction unmatched. Germline assignment: CDR1 LNHDA and CDR2 SQIVND (reference sequence). CDR3 region: CASSAGQGDFYGYTF. DNA of the CDR3: TGTGCCAGTAGTGCAGGACAGGGGGATTTCTATGGCTACACCTTC.

This clonotype appeared a single time. This rearrangement joins TRBV7-3 to TRBJ2-3; the D gene is possibly TRBD1 (6 bases). CDR3 length: 13 residues. V dropped 4 bases and J dropped 2 bases, with 7 bases sitting between them. Per the germline V gene, CDR1 is SGHTA and CDR2 is FQGTGA. CDR3 region: CASSWDNTDTQYF. The CDR3, as DNA: TGTGCCAGCAGCTGGGACAACACAGATACGCAGTATTTT. Full variable domain (outside the CDR3, taken from reference TRBV7-3 and TRBJ2-3): GAGVSQTPSNKVTEKGKYVELRCDPISGHTALYWYRQSLGQGPEFLIYFQGTGAADDSGLPNDRFFAVRPEGSVSTLKIQRTERGDSAVYLCASSWDNTDTQYFGPGTRLTVL.

The chain is built from TRBV9 and TRBJ2-1; D is undetermined. The V end lost 0 bases, the J end lost 7 bases, and 2 bases lay between the germline ends. CDR1 is SGDLS and CDR2 is YYNGEE in the germline V gene. This CDR3 spans 11 amino acids. CDR3 loop: CASSVANEQFF. In DNA, the CDR3 is TGTGCCAGCAGCGTAGCTAATGAGCAGTTCTTC.

The V and J genes are TRBV7-9 and TRBJ1-1; 9 bases are shared with TRBD1. The trim removed 5 bases at V and 4 bases at J, leaving 8 bases unmatched. Germline V CDR1 and CDR2: SEHNR, FQNEAQ (reference sequence). The CDR3 loop spans 15 amino acids. The CDR3 sequence: CASSLRQGGITEAFF. The CDR3 nucleotides are TGTGCCAGCAGCCTGCGACAGGGGGGGATCACTGAAGCTTTCTTT.

The sample holds a few counts of this clonotype. A much larger clone lies one base from this, so it may be a read error. The gene calls are TRBV20-1 and TRBJ2-1; a weak D match, TRBD2 (7 bases). The CDR3 has 17 amino acids. Trimming removed 1 base at V and 5 bases at J, with 21 bases between. Per the germline V gene, CDR1 is DFQATT and CDR2 is SNEGSKA (reference sequence). CDR3 residues: CSARANGGPNYNNEQFF. DNA of the CDR3: TGCAGTGCTAGAGCTAACGGGGGGCCCAATTATAACAATGAGCAGTTCTTC.

The chain uses TRBV15 and TRBJ2-2; TRBD2 agrees at 10 bases. Germline CDR1 is LNHNV and CDR2 is YYDKDF (reference sequence). This CDR3 is built from 15 residues. V was clipped by 4 bases and J by 4 bases; unmatched bases: 3. The CDR3 nucleotides read TGTGCCACCAGCAAGCTAGCGGGAGCCACCGGGGAGCTGTTTTTT. Protein: CATSKLAGATGELFF.

In its sample, this clonotype was seen once. The chain has TRBV29-1 and TRBJ2-7; D gene uncertain. CDR3 size: 15 residues. Germline V CDR1 and CDR2: SQVTM, ANQGSEA. Trimming removed 5 bases from V and 2 bases from J, with 19 bases in between. CDR3 protein: CSVYEDHVTPYEQYF. The CDR3 coding sequence is TGCAGCGTTTATGAGGATCACGTGACCCCCTACGAGCAGTACTTC.

The chain joins TRBV9 to TRBJ2-7; 7 bases align to TRBD1. The germline V gene has CDR1 SGDLS and CDR2 YYNGEE. CDR3 length: 15 residues. Trimming at V came to 5 bases and at J to 1 base, leaving 9 bases not matched to a gene. CDR3 bases: TGTGCCAGCAGTGCTATAGACAGGGTGTCCTACGAGCAGTACTTC. Amino acids: CASSAIDRVSYEQYF. The whole variable domain, remainder taken from reference TRBV9 and TRBJ2-7, is DSGVTQTPKHLITATGQRVTLRCSPRSGDLSVYWYQQSLDQGLQFLIQYYNGEERAKGNILERFSAQQFPDLHSELNLSSLELGDSALYFCASSAIDRVSYEQYFGPGTRLTVT.

This clonotype was seen ten or more times. The CDR3 region is CATSRTGVGANYGYTF. The CDR3 coding sequence is TGTGCCACCAGCAGGACAGGGGTTGGAGCTAACTATGGCTACACCTTC. This sequence joins TRBV15 and TRBJ1-2, with 8 bases lining up with TRBD1. Germline CDR1 and CDR2: LNHNV and YYDKDF (reference sequence). The length of the CDR3 is 16 residues. The junction had 6 bases not matched to a gene; V was cut back by 3 bases and J by 0 bases.

This clonotype was found many times. This chain uses TRBV5-1 with TRBJ2-1, with TRBD2 matching 7 bases. CDR1 SGHRS and CDR2 YFSETQ come from the germline V gene. The V segment lost 0 bases and the J segment 10 bases; nucleotides outside the gene matches: 4. This CDR3 has 13 amino acids. The CDR3 sequence is CASSLGPGLEQFF. The CDR3 coding sequence is TGCGCCAGCAGCTTGGGACCGGGACTAGAGCAGTTCTTC.

The chain uses TRBV14 and TRBJ1-3; the D is unclear. The germline CDR1 and CDR2 sequences are SGHDN and FVKESK. The CDR3 has 14 residues. The V and J ends lost 5 bases and 8 bases respectively, with 16 bases between them. CDR3 bases: TGTGCCAGCAGCGCCGTCGGTGGAACGGACACCATATATTTT. Translating gives CASSAVGGTDTIYF.

This clonotype was counted a single time. CDR3 sequence reads: CASSLNDLQTTEAFF. The CDR3 nucleotides read TGTGCCAGCAGCTTAAACGACCTCCAGACCACTGAAGCTTTCTTT. The V gene is TRBV7-2, the J gene TRBJ1-1; D not certain. The CDR3 length is 15 residues. The V end was cut by 2 bases, the J end by 4 bases, with 14 bases between. The V gene's germline CDR1 is SGHTA and CDR2 FQGNSA.

This clonotype has a single count. It is unclear where the CDR3 begins or ends on the DNA, so no DNA is shown, and the CDR3 is as TCRdb lists it. V is TRBV29-1 and J is TRBJ1-2. The CDR3 numbers 12 amino acids, ends counted. The germline CDR1 and CDR2 sequences are SQVTM and ANQGSEA. CDR3 amino acids: CSVEGDNYGCTF.

The chain combines TRBV10-3 with TRBJ2-3, with TRBD2 matching over 8 bases. V shed 11 bases and J 3 bases; nucleotides not matched to a gene: 7. The CDR3 runs to 13 residues. CDR1 is ENHRY, CDR2 SYGVKD, per germline. CDR3 residues: CAHSGGITDTQYF. The CDR3 nucleotides are TGTGCCCACAGCGGGGGAATTACAGATACGCAGTATTTT.

The CDR3 spells CASRGGTHGELFF. In DNA form, the CDR3 reads TGTGCCAGTCGAGGGGGGACTCACGGGGAGCTGTTTTTT. The chain links TRBV19 to TRBJ2-2; D possibly uses TRBD1 or TRBD2 (6 bases each). The CDR3 runs to 13 residues. V dropped 8 bases and J dropped 7 bases, with 14 bases sitting between them. Per the germline V gene, CDR1 is LNHDA and CDR2 is SQIVND (reference sequence).

The rearrangement links TRBV10-3 to TRBJ1-2; D is ambiguous. V was trimmed by 2 bases and J by 3 bases, leaving 4 bases between them. The CDR3 is made up of 12 amino acids. Germline V gene sequence: CDR1 ENHRY, CDR2 SYGVKD. CDR3 protein: CAISEGYYGYTF. CDR3 in DNA: TGTGCCATCAGTGAGGGGTACTATGGCTACACCTTC.